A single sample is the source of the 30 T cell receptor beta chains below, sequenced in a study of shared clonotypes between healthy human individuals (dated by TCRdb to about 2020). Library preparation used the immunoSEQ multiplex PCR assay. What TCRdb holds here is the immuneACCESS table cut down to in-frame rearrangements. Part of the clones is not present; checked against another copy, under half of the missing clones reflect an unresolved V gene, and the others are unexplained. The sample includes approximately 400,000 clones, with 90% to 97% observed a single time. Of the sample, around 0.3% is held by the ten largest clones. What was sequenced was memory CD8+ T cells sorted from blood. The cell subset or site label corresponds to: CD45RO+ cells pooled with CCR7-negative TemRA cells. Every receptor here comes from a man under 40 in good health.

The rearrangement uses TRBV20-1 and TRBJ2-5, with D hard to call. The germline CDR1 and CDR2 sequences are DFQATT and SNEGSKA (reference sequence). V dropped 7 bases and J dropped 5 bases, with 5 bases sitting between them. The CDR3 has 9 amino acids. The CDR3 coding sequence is TGCAGTGTGTCGGAGACCCAGTACTTC. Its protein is CSVSETQYF.

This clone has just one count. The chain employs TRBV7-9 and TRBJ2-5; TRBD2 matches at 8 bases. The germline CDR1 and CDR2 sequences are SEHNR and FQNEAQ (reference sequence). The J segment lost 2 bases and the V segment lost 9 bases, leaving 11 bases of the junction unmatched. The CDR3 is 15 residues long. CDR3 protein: CASTSKTSAQETQYF. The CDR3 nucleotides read TGTGCCAGTACCAGTAAGACTAGCGCTCAAGAGACCCAGTACTTC.

CDR3 protein: CASRVGTSSENIQYF. The CDR3 nucleotides read TGTGCCAGCAGAGTGGGGACTAGCAGCGAAAACATTCAGTACTTC. The chain joins TRBV6-5 to TRBJ2-4, with 9 bases identical to TRBD2. CDR3 size: 15 residues. J gave up 5 bases and V 6 bases, and 8 bases lay outside the gene matches. Germline CDR1 and CDR2: MNHEY and SVGAGI.

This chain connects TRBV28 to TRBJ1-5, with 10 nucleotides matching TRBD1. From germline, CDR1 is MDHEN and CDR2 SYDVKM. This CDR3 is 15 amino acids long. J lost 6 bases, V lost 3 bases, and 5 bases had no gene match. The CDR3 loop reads CASSLDRGAFQPQHF. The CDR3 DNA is TGTGCCAGCAGTTTGGACAGGGGGGCGTTTCAGCCCCAGCATTTT.

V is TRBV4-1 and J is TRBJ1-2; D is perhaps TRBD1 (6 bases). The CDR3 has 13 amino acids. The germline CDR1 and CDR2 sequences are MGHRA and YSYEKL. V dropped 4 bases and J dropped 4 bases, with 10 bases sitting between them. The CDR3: CASSRPDSYGYTF. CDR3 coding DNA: TGCGCCAGCAGCCGACCGGACAGCTATGGCTACACCTTC.

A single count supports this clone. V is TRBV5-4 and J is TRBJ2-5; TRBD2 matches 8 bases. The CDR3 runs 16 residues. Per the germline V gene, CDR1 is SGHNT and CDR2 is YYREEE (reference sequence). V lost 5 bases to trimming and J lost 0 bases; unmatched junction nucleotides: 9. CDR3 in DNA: TGTGCCAGCAGGGTCACTAGCGGATCGTACCAAGAGACCCAGTACTTC. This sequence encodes CASRVTSGSYQETQYF. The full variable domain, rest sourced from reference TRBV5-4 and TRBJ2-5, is ETGVTQSPTHLIKTRGQQVTLRCSSQSGHNTVSWYQQALGQGPQFIFQYYREEENGRGNFPPRFSGLQFPNYSSELNVNALELDDSALYLCASRVTSGSYQETQYFGPGTRLLVL.

The CDR3, as DNA: TGTGCCAGTAGTTCCGGGACAGCATCCTACAATGAGCAGTTCTTC. Translated: CASSSGTASYNEQFF. The rearrangement joins TRBV19 to TRBJ2-1, with 7 bases lining up with TRBD1. Germline V gene sequence: CDR1 LNHDA, CDR2 SQIVND (reference sequence). Trimming cost V 5 bases and J 1 base; bases outside gene matches: 5. The CDR3 totals 15 residues.

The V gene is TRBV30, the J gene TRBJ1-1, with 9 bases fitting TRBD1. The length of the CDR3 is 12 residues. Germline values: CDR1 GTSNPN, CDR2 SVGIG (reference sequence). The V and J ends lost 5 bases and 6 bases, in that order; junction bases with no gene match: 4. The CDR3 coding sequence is TGTGCCTGGGGACAGGGGACTCCTGAAGCTTTCTTT. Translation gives CAWGQGTPEAFF.

CDR3 DNA sequence: TGTGCCTGTTTTAGCGGGAGACGCACCGGGGAGCTGTTTTTT. Encoded protein: CACFSGRRTGELFF. V usage is TRBV30 and J usage is TRBJ2-2; 9 bases align to TRBD2. The germline gives CDR1 GTSNPN, CDR2 SVGIG (reference sequence). The V segment lost 6 bases and the J segment 4 bases; nucleotides outside the gene matches: 6. The CDR3 has 14 amino acids.

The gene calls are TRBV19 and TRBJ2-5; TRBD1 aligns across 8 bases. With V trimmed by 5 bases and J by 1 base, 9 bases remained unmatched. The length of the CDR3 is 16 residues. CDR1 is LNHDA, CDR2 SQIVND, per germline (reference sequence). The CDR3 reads CASSPRTGTLQETQYF. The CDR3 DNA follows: TGTGCCAGTAGTCCCCGGACAGGGACCCTCCAAGAGACCCAGTACTTC.

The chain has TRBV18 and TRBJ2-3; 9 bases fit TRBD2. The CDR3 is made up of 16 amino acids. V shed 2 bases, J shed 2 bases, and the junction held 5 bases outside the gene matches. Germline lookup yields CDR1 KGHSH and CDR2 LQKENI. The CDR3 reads CASSPDLAGSTDTQYF. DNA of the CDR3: TGTGCCAGCTCACCAGACCTAGCGGGATCCACAGATACGCAGTATTTT.

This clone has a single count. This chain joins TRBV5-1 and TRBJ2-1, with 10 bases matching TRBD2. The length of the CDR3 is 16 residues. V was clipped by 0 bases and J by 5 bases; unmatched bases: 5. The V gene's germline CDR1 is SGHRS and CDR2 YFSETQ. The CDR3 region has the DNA TGCGCCAGCAGCTTGGGAAGCGGGAGGGCCCACAATGAGCAGTTCTTC. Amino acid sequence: CASSLGSGRAHNEQFF.

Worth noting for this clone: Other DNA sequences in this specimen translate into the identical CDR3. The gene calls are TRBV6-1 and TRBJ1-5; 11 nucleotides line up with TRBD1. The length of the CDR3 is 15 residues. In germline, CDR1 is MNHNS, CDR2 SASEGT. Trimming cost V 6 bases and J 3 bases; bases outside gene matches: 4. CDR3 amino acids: CASRTDRGPNQPQHF. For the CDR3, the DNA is TGTGCCAGCAGGACGGACAGGGGGCCCAATCAGCCCCAGCATTTT.

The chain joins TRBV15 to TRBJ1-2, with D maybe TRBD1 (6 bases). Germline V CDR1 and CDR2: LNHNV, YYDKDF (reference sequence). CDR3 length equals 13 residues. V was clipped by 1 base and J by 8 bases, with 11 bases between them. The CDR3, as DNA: TGTGCCACCAGCAGAGGGCCCGACAGGGGCTACACCTTC. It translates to CATSRGPDRGYTF.

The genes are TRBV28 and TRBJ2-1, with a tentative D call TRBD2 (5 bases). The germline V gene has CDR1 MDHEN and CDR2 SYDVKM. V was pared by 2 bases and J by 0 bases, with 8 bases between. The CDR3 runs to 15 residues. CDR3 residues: CASSLTGSSYNEQFF. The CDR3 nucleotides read TGTGCCAGCAGTTTAACTGGGAGCTCCTACAATGAGCAGTTCTTC.

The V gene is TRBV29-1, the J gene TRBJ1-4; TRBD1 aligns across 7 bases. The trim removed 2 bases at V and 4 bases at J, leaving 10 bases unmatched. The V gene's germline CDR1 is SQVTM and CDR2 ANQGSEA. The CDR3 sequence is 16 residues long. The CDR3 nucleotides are TGCAGCGTTGAACGCCTCCCGGGACAGCTTAATGAAAAACTGTTTTTT. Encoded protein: CSVERLPGQLNEKLFF.

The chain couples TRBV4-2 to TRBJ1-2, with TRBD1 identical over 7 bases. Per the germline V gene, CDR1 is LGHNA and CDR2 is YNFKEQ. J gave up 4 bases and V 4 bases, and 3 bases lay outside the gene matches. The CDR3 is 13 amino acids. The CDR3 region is CASSPGQLYGYTF. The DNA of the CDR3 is TGTGCCAGCAGCCCGGGACAGCTCTATGGCTACACCTTC.

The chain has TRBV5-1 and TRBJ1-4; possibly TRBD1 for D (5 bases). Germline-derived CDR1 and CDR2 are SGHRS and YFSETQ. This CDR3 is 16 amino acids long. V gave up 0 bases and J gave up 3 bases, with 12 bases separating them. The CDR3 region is CASSLAAAGANEKLFF. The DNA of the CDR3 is TGCGCCAGCAGCTTGGCCGCGGCGGGGGCTAATGAAAAACTGTTTTTT.

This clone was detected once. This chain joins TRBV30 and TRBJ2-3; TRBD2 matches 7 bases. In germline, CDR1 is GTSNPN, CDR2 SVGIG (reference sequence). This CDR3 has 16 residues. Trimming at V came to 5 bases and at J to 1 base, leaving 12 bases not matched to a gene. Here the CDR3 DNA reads TGTGCCTGGGGGGAGCGGGACTTACCGGGCACAGATACGCAGTATTTT. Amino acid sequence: CAWGERDLPGTDTQYF.

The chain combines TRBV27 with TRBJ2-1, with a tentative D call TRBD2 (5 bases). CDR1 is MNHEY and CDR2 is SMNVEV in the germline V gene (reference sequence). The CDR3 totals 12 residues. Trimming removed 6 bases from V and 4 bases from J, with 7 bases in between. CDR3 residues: CASRPGYNEQFF. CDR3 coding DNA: TGTGCCAGCAGGCCGGGGTACAATGAGCAGTTCTTC.

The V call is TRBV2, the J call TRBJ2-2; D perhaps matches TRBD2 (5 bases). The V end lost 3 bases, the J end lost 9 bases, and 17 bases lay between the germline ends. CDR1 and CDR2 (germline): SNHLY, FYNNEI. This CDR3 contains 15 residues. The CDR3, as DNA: TGTGCCAGCAGTGATGCAGCGGTTCCCTTGAGGGAGCTGTTTTTT. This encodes CASSDAAVPLRELFF.

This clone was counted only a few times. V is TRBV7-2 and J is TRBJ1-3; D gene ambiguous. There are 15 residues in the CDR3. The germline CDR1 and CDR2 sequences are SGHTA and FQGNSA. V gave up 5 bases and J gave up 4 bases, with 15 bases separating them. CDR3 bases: TGTGCCAGCAGCCCGAGGAGGGTATCAGGAAACACCATATATTTT. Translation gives CASSPRRVSGNTIYF.

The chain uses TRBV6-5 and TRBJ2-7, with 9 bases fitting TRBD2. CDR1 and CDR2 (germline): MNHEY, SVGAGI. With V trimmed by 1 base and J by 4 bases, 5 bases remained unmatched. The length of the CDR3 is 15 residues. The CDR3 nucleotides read TGTGCCAGCAGTTACTTGGCTAGCGGGGAGTACGAGCAGTACTTC. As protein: CASSYLASGEYEQYF.

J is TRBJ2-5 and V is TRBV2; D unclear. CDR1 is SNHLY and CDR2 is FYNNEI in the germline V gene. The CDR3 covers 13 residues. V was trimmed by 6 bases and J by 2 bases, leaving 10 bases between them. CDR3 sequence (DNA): TGTGCCAGCAGGATAGGAAATCAAGAGACCCAGTACTTC. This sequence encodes CASRIGNQETQYF.

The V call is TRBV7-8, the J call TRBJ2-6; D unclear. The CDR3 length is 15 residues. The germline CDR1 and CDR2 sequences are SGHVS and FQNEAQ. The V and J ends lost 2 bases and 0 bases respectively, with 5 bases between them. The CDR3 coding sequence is TGTGCCAGCAGCTTACGAGGCTCTGGGGCCAACGTCCTGACTTTC. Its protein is CASSLRGSGANVLTF.

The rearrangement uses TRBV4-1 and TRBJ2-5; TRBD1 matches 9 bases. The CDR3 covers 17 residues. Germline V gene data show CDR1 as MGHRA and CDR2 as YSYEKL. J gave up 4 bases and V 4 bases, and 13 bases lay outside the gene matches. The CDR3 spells CASSLRTGTGIRETQYF. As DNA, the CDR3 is TGCGCCAGCAGCCTGCGAACCGGGACAGGGATTAGAGAGACCCAGTACTTC.

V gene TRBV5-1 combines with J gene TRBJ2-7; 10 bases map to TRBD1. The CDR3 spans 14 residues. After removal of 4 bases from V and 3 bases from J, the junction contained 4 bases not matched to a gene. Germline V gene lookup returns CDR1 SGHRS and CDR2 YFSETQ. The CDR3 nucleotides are TGCGCCAGCAGCGAGAGGACAGGGGGCTACGAGCAGTACTTC. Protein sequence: CASSERTGGYEQYF.

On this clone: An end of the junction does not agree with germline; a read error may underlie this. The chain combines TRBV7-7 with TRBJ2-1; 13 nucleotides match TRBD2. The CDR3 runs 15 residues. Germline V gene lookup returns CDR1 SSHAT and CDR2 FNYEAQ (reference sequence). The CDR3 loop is CASSLGLAGPQEQFF. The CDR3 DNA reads TGTGCTAGCAGCTTGGGACTAGCGGGACCCCAGGAGCAGTTCTTC.

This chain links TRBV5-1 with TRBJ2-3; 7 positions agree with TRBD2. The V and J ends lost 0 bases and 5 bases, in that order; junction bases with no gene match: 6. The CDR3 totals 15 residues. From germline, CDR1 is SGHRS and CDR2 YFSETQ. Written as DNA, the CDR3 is TGCGCCAGCAGCTTGGCGGCAGGGAGGGTAGATACGCAGTATTTT. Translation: CASSLAAGRVDTQYF.

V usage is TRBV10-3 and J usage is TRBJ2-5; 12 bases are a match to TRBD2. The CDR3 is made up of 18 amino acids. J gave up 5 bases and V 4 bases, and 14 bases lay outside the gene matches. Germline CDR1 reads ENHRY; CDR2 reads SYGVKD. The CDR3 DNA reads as TGTGCCATCAGTGCACTGGGACTAGCGGGCTCGAAAGGGGAGACCCAGTACTTC. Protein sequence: CAISALGLAGSKGETQYF.